This paragraph reports one T cell receptor beta chain. Its target is unknown. 13 Jbeta primers and 60 Vbeta primers were used for the PCR. Sequencing used immunoSEQ multiplex PCR; TCRdb keeps in-frame clones, though not all of them. The sample has over 120,000 clones, and its top ten clones hold 0.75% to 1%. The CDR3 is 13 residues long. Trimming shortened V by 5 bases and J by 8 bases, and 12 bases separated the two germline ends. The germline gives CDR1 LGHNA, CDR2 YSLEER. This record comes from a study of cytomegalovirus exposure and HLA in healthy donors. Study results and caveats: Later work associated more than 15,000 TCR beta sequences with HLA alleles at 0.05 false discovery rate.

The sample taken for sequencing was PBMCs. The TCR comes from a male donor in good health and CMV-seronegative. The V gene is TRBV4-3, the J gene TRBJ1-4; TRBD1 might be the D (5 bases). CDR3 coding DNA: TGCGCCAGCAGCGTGACAGAAGGGGAAAAACTGTTTTTT. Protein product: CASSVTEGEKLFF.